Each of the 24 T cell receptor beta chains below was sequenced from the same sample in a study of blood T cell repertoires in COVID-19 (dated by TCRdb to 2018 to 2021). Receptor libraries were prepared by the immunoSEQ multiplex PCR assay. TCRdb holds this immuneACCESS table with in-frame rearrangements only. Some clones are missing; in checked studies, unresolved V genes explain under half, and the rest has no known cause. A total of 90,000 to 100,000 clones appear in this sample, about 85% of them only once. Over 35% of the sample comes from the top ten. Specimen: peripheral blood. The receptors stem from an elderly man with acute or convalescent COVID-19.

This chain connects TRBV28 to TRBJ2-3, with D unresolved. Trimming left V 2 bases short and J 3 bases short, with 12 bases between. The V gene's germline CDR1 is MDHEN and CDR2 SYDVKM. The CDR3 sequence is 15 residues long. The CDR3 spells CASSLTIEFTDTQYF. As DNA, the CDR3 is TGTGCCAGCAGTTTAACGATCGAGTTTACAGATACGCAGTATTTT.

The V call is TRBV27, the J call TRBJ2-7; possibly TRBD1 for D (6 bases). V was cut by 2 bases and J by 1 base, with 9 bases left in between. CDR3 size: 14 residues. Germline V gene sequence: CDR1 MNHEY, CDR2 SMNVEV (reference sequence). Here the CDR3 reads CASSLQGPSYEQYF. CDR3 nucleotides: TGTGCCAGCAGTTTACAGGGGCCGTCCTACGAGCAGTACTTC.

The chain employs TRBV11-3 and TRBJ2-2; 13 bases match TRBD2. Germline assignment: CDR1 SGHNT and CDR2 YENEEA. Trimming took 5 bases from V and 6 from J; bases not matched to a gene: 3. The length of the CDR3 is 15 residues. The chain's CDR3 is CASSMGLAGPGELFF. CDR3 bases: TGTGCCAGCAGCATGGGACTAGCGGGACCCGGGGAGCTGTTTTTT.

V is TRBV6-5 and J is TRBJ2-7, with 9 nucleotides matching TRBD1. The CDR3 extends over 15 amino acids. Germline assignment: CDR1 MNHEY and CDR2 SVGAGI. V was pared by 2 bases and J by 3 bases, with 5 bases of the junction left unmatched. The CDR3 here is CASSYETGGGYEQYF. The CDR3 DNA reads TGTGCCAGCAGTTACGAGACAGGGGGAGGCTACGAGCAGTACTTC.

The rearrangement joins TRBV19 to TRBJ2-7; 7 bases agree with TRBD2. The CDR3 is 14 amino acids. Trimming took 2 bases from V and 2 from J; bases not matched to a gene: 3. Per the germline V gene, CDR1 is LNHDA and CDR2 is SQIVND (reference sequence). CDR3 residues: CASSIRGGTYEQYF. Here the CDR3 DNA reads TGTGCCAGTAGTATAAGGGGAGGGACCTACGAGCAGTACTTC.

CDR3 in amino acids: CASKAGHQGNTEAFF. The CDR3 nucleotides are TGTGCCAGCAAAGCAGGTCATCAAGGGAACACTGAAGCTTTCTTT. The V call is TRBV6-5, the J call TRBJ1-1; no reliable D call. Germline CDR1 is MNHEY and CDR2 is SVGAGI. Between the trimmed V and J ends, which lost 7 bases and 1 base, there was a span of 16 bases. The CDR3 runs 15 residues.

This clone was seen only a few times. V gene TRBV13 combines with J gene TRBJ2-5, with D possibly TRBD2 on 5 matching bases. CDR3 length equals 16 residues. Germline loops: CDR1 PRHDT, CDR2 FYEKMQ (reference sequence). Trimming left V 3 bases short and J 1 base short, with 15 bases between. This CDR3 is CASSLGIAGTQETQYF. The CDR3 nucleotides are TGTGCCAGCAGCTTGGGGATCGCGGGTACCCAAGAGACCCAGTACTTC.

J is TRBJ2-5 and V is TRBV7-6, with TRBD2 identical over 7 bases. Trimming took 4 bases from V and 1 from J; bases not matched to a gene: 12. The CDR3 contains 17 residues. Germline loops: CDR1 SGHVS, CDR2 FNYEAQ. The CDR3 bases are TGTGCCAGCAGCTCACATGGGGTAGCGGGCAGCCAAGAGACCCAGTACTTC. Protein product: CASSSHGVAGSQETQYF.

Remarks on this clone: An end of the junction does not agree with germline; a read error may underlie this. The chain recombines TRBV7-7 with TRBJ2-2; 8 bases agree with TRBD1. CDR3 length: 15 residues. Germline CDR1 SSHAT, CDR2 FNYEAQ (reference sequence). The CDR3 coding sequence is TGTGCTAGCAGCTTCTCCGGACAGGGTTCCGGGGAGCTGTTTTTT. Amino acid sequence: CASSFSGQGSGELFF.

The gene calls are TRBV11-3 and TRBJ2-1; the match to TRBD2 covers 7 bases. CDR1 and CDR2 (germline): SGHNT, YENEEA. Trimming took 4 bases from V and 3 from J; bases not matched to a gene: 9. The CDR3 loop spans 16 amino acids. The CDR3: CASSSKVAGLYNEQFF. CDR3 in DNA: TGTGCCAGCAGCTCCAAAGTAGCGGGCCTCTACAATGAGCAGTTCTTC.

The chain joins TRBV7-2 to TRBJ1-6, with D hard to call. The CDR3 length is 15 residues. V lost 2 bases, J lost 4 bases, and 9 bases lay in between. The germline V gene encodes CDR1 SGHTA and CDR2 FQGNSA. The CDR3 here is CASSLHTGYNSPLHF. In DNA, the CDR3 is TGTGCCAGCAGCTTACACACCGGGTATAATTCACCCCTCCACTTT. Looking up the rest from reference TRBV7-2 and TRBJ1-6 gives the full variable domain: GAGVSQSPSNKVTEKGKDVELRCDPISGHTALYWYRQSLGQGLEFLIYFQGNSAPDKSGLPSDRFSAERTGGSVSTLTIQRTQQEDSAVYLCASSLHTGYNSPLHFGNGTRLTVT.

The V gene is TRBV25-1, the J gene TRBJ1-1, with 10 bases matching TRBD1. The trim removed 3 bases at V and 4 bases at J, leaving 8 bases unmatched. The V gene's germline CDR1 is MGHDK and CDR2 SYGVNS. The CDR3 has 16 amino acids. CDR3 sequence reads: CASSDGDRGGSTEAFF. The CDR3 DNA reads as TGTGCCAGCAGTGATGGGGACAGGGGCGGGAGCACTGAAGCTTTCTTT.

The genes are TRBV19 and TRBJ2-3; D is uncertain. Between the trimmed V and J ends, which lost 3 bases and 5 bases, there was a span of 6 bases. This CDR3 is 12 amino acids long. Germline CDR1 LNHDA, CDR2 SQIVND (reference sequence). The CDR3 reads CASSMSKDTQYF. The CDR3, as DNA: TGTGCCAGTAGTATGTCAAAAGATACGCAGTATTTT.

The genes are TRBV6-5 and TRBJ2-7; TRBD1 matches 8 bases. Trimming removed 7 bases from V and 5 bases from J; junction bases left unmatched: 7. The CDR3 spans 13 residues. Germline assignment: CDR1 MNHEY and CDR2 SVGAGI. The CDR3 protein is CASTLDRANEQYF. The CDR3 nucleotides read TGTGCCAGCACCCTGGACAGGGCGAACGAGCAGTACTTC.

J is TRBJ2-3 and V is TRBV5-1; 11 positions match TRBD2. The ends lost 3 bases at V and 4 bases at J; junction bases unmatched: 4. Germline assignment: CDR1 SGHRS and CDR2 YFSETQ. The CDR3 is 15 residues long. DNA for the CDR3: TGCGCCAGCAGCTCGGGACTAGCGGAGGCAGATACGCAGTATTTT. Translating gives CASSSGLAEADTQYF.

The V call is TRBV5-1, the J call TRBJ2-7, with TRBD2 matching over 7 bases. The CDR3 is made up of 15 amino acids. Per germline, CDR1 SGHRS and CDR2 YFSETQ. The V and J ends lost 0 bases and 6 bases, in that order; junction bases with no gene match: 9. The DNA of the CDR3 is TGCGCCAGCAGCTTGGACAGTTGGGAGGGCAGCGAGCAGTACTTC. This gives the protein CASSLDSWEGSEQYF.

The chain carries TRBV19 and TRBJ2-1, with TRBD2 matching over 9 bases. Trimming at V came to 5 bases and at J to 2 bases, leaving 4 bases not matched to a gene. In germline, CDR1 is LNHDA, CDR2 SQIVND (reference sequence). This CDR3 has 15 residues. CDR3 bases: TGTGCCAGTAGTCCTAGCGGGAAACCCTACAATGAGCAGTTCTTC. The encoded protein is CASSPSGKPYNEQFF.

The chain employs TRBV11-3 and TRBJ2-5; 8 positions agree with TRBD1. This CDR3 is 14 amino acids long. Germline V gene lookup returns CDR1 SGHNT and CDR2 YENEEA. V gave up 2 bases and J gave up 2 bases; unmatched junction bases: 1. The CDR3 DNA is TGTGCCAGCAGCTTAACAGGGGGTCAAGAGACCCAGTACTTC. Translation: CASSLTGGQETQYF.

This clone was found a few times. V and J are TRBV3-1 (or the pseudogene TRBV3-2) and TRBJ2-3, with a weak D call TRBD2 (7 bases). The CDR3 is 13 residues long. Between the trimmed V and J ends, which lost 4 bases and 6 bases, there was a span of 11 bases. The germline V gene has CDR1 LGHDT and CDR2 YNNKEL (reference sequence). The CDR3 DNA is TGTGCCAGCAGCCGGGGGGGGGCGGATACGCAGTATTTT. Translation gives CASSRGGADTQYF.

The chain links TRBV9 to TRBJ2-5; 9 positions agree with TRBD2. The germline V gene has CDR1 SGDLS and CDR2 YYNGEE. J lost 9 bases, V lost 0 bases, and 3 bases had no gene match. This CDR3 is built from 13 residues. DNA for the CDR3: TGTGCCAGCAGCGTAGAGGCGGGAGGGCCCCAGTACTTC. Its translation is CASSVEAGGPQYF.

V usage is TRBV19 and J usage is TRBJ1-3; 9 bases map to TRBD1. The CDR3 is 13 amino acids. CDR1 is LNHDA, CDR2 SQIVND, per germline (reference sequence). V dropped 7 bases and J dropped 4; count of bases not matched to a gene: 2. CDR3 nucleotide sequence: TGTGCCAGTACCGGACAGGGGGGAAACACCATATATTTT. This codes for CASTGQGGNTIYF.

The chain has TRBV5-5 and TRBJ2-2; the D gene is possibly TRBD2 (6 bases). The V gene's germline CDR1 is SGHKS and CDR2 YYEKEE (reference sequence). Trimming pared 2 bases from V and 4 bases from J, leaving 9 bases between. This CDR3 is 14 amino acids long. The CDR3 here is CASSFWGGTGELFF. DNA of the CDR3: TGTGCCAGCAGCTTTTGGGGAGGCACCGGGGAGCTGTTTTTT.

This clone appeared many times. The chain employs TRBV18 and TRBJ2-1; 7 bases map to TRBD2. CDR3 size: 14 residues. After removal of 2 bases from V and 12 bases from J, the junction contained 10 bases not matched to a gene. The germline gives CDR1 KGHSH, CDR2 LQKENI. The CDR3, as DNA: TGTGCCAGCTCACCAGGGGGGGATAGGCAATGGCAGTTCTTC. Amino acid sequence: CASSPGGDRQWQFF.

The genes are TRBV9 and TRBJ1-2; maybe TRBD1 (5 bases). This CDR3 contains 13 residues. CDR1 and CDR2 (germline): SGDLS, YYNGEE. The V end lost 0 bases, the J end lost 14 bases, and 17 bases lay between the germline ends. The CDR3 coding sequence is TGTGCCAGCAGCGTAGCAGGGTCTTTGAGGAGTACCTTC. Its protein product is CASSVAGSLRSTF.